The clone carrying this TCR beta chain has just one count. This specimen comes from a study of T cell changes during pregnancy in multiple sclerosis. CDR1 and CDR2 from the germline V gene are SGDLS and YYNGEE. The CDR3 length is 15 residues. V lost 2 bases to trimming and J lost 0 bases; unmatched junction nucleotides: 2. TCRdb's copy holds only in-frame clones and misses some; the assay was immunoSEQ multiplex PCR. The sample lists roughly 36,000 clones; approximately 91% were seen once. This clonotype originated in a female donor in good health, enrolled as a control in a pregnancy study. The chain recombines TRBV9 with TRBJ2-1, with 7 positions matching TRBD2. Specimen: peripheral blood, collected in the second trimester of pregnancy. As DNA, the CDR3 is TGTGCCAGCAGCGTTAGCGGGTTCTCCTACAATGAGCAGTTCTTC. This sequence encodes CASSVSGFSYNEQFF.